These 27 T cell receptor beta chains originate from one sample sequenced in a study of blood T cell repertoires in COVID-19. Data came from immunoSEQ multiplex PCR; TCRdb stores just in-frame clones and leaves some out. The sample consists of approximately 96,000 clones, roughly 96% of them appearing once. The material sequenced was peripheral blood. The receptors here all came from a human donor with active COVID-19. The donor label of this sample is uncertain.

This chain connects TRBV28 to TRBJ2-5, with D hard to call. V gave up 5 bases and J gave up 5 bases, with 12 bases separating them. Per germline, CDR1 MDHEN and CDR2 SYDVKM. CDR3 size: 13 residues. CDR3 DNA sequence: TGTGCCAGCAGTCCCCCCGGAGTCGAGACCCAGTACTTC. Translating gives CASSPPGVETQYF. Supplemented by reference TRBV28 and TRBJ2-5, the full variable domain reads DVKVTQSSRYLVKRTGEKVFLECVQDMDHENMFWYRQDPGLGLRLIYFSYDVKMKEKGDIPEGYSVSREKKERFSLILESASTNQTSMYLCASSPPGVETQYFGPGTRLLVL.

The rearrangement joins TRBV3-1 (or the pseudogene TRBV3-2) to TRBJ2-7, with 8 bases that match TRBD1. The V and J ends lost 4 bases and 2 bases, in that order; junction bases with no gene match: 7. Germline CDR1 is LGHDT and CDR2 is YNNKEL (reference sequence). The CDR3 runs to 15 residues. CDR3 amino acids: CASSRNRGKAYEQYF. CDR3 in DNA: TGTGCCAGCAGCCGGAACAGGGGGAAGGCCTACGAGCAGTACTTC.

The CDR3 here is CASRVVQGADIQYF. The CDR3 DNA reads as TGTGCCAGCAGGGTTGTACAGGGGGCGGACATTCAGTACTTC. V is TRBV27 and J is TRBJ2-4; 9 positions agree with TRBD1. CDR3 length: 14 residues. V trimming: 6 bases; J trimming: 8 bases; junction bases outside the gene matches: 8. CDR1 is MNHEY and CDR2 is SMNVEV in the germline V gene (reference sequence).

This rearrangement joins TRBV25-1 to TRBJ1-2; 10 bases line up with TRBD1. The CDR3 contains 14 residues. The V gene end was trimmed by 4 bases and the J gene end by 4 bases; junction bases not matched to a gene: 3. From germline, CDR1 is MGHDK and CDR2 SYGVNS. CDR3 residues: CASSVGQGTYGYTF. The CDR3 DNA reads TGTGCCAGCAGTGTGGGACAGGGGACCTATGGCTACACCTTC.

The chain employs TRBV5-5 and TRBJ1-1; TRBD1 might be the D (5 bases). Trimming took 1 base from V and 11 from J, leaving 21 bases between them. CDR3 length: 15 residues. Germline CDR1 reads SGHKS; CDR2 reads YYEKEE (reference sequence). The CDR3 reads CASSLLEQGSSRAFF. The CDR3 region has the DNA TGTGCCAGCAGCTTGCTCGAGCAGGGTTCGAGTCGGGCTTTCTTT.

This chain connects TRBV2 to TRBJ2-2, with 7 bases aligning to TRBD2. CDR3 size: 17 residues. Trimming removed 3 bases from V and 4 bases from J; junction bases left unmatched: 11. Germline-derived CDR1 and CDR2 are SNHLY and FYNNEI. The CDR3 protein is CASSDVSAGVGTGELFF. For the CDR3, the DNA is TGTGCCAGCAGTGATGTTTCGGCGGGAGTAGGCACCGGGGAGCTGTTTTTT.

CDR3 residues: CASSPGGVGGTEAFF. The CDR3 DNA reads TGTGCCAGCAGCCCTGGCGGCGTCGGTGGGACTGAAGCTTTCTTT. The chain is built from TRBV11-3 and TRBJ1-1, with no clear D. The CDR3 runs 15 residues. CDR1 and CDR2 from the germline V gene are SGHNT and YENEEA. V gave up 5 bases and J gave up 5 bases, with 18 bases separating them. Filled out from reference TRBV11-3 and TRBJ1-1, the complete variable domain reads EAGVVQSPRYKIIEKKQPVAFWCNPISGHNTLYWYLQNLGQGPELLIRYENEEAVDDSQLPKDRFSAERLKGVDSTLKIQPAELGDSAVYLCASSPGGVGGTEAFFGQGTRLTVV.

About this clone itself: This same CDR3 is encoded by further DNA sequences in the sample. J is TRBJ1-2 and V is TRBV28; weak D call: TRBD1 (6 bases). This CDR3 has 13 residues. Germline lookup yields CDR1 MDHEN and CDR2 SYDVKM. V was cut by 3 bases and J by 5 bases, with 10 bases left in between. The CDR3 DNA reads as TGTGCCAGCAGTTTCGGACAGAATTATGGCTACACCTTC. This sequence encodes CASSFGQNYGYTF.

The CDR3 loop reads CASSLTGATETDTQYF. The CDR3 region has the DNA TGTGCCAGCAGCCTAACAGGGGCTACGGAGACAGATACGCAGTATTTT. V and J are TRBV7-6 and TRBJ2-3, with 7 positions matching TRBD1. Losses at the gene ends were 5 bases for V and 3 bases for J; bases not matched to a gene: 11. Germline V gene lookup returns CDR1 SGHVS and CDR2 FNYEAQ. The CDR3 loop spans 16 amino acids.

The gene calls are TRBV7-9 and TRBJ2-1; 7 positions agree with TRBD2. Germline V gene sequence: CDR1 SEHNR, CDR2 FQNEAQ (reference sequence). The CDR3 loop spans 16 amino acids. The V and J ends lost 1 base and 6 bases, in that order; junction bases with no gene match: 9. The DNA for the CDR3 is TGTGCCAGCAGCTTAGAGGTGGGCCGACTAGCCAATGAGCAGTTCTTC. It is translated as CASSLEVGRLANEQFF.

The gene calls are TRBV20-1 and TRBJ2-3; D might be TRBD2 (5 bases). The length of the CDR3 is 11 residues. Germline values: CDR1 DFQATT, CDR2 SNEGSKA (reference sequence). Between the trimmed V and J ends, which lost 5 bases and 11 bases, there was a span of 14 bases. In nucleotides, the CDR3 is TGCAGTGCTGCATTGCAGCGGTTGCAGTATTTT. Translation: CSAALQRLQYF.

This chain uses TRBV3-1 (or the pseudogene TRBV3-2) with TRBJ2-5; TRBD2 is a possible D gene (6 bases). V dropped 4 bases and J dropped 5 bases, with 17 bases sitting between them. The CDR3 runs 15 residues. Germline CDR1 is LGHDT and CDR2 is YNNKEL (reference sequence). CDR3 amino acids: CASSPSVGTLETQYF. CDR3 bases: TGTGCCAGCAGCCCAAGCGTCGGGACTTTGGAGACCCAGTACTTC.

To note about this clone: This CDR3 is also generated by other DNA sequences in the sample. The genes are TRBV20-1 and TRBJ2-5; D is undetermined. V was cut by 2 bases and J by 5 bases, with 3 bases left in between. CDR3 length: 10 amino acids. The germline V gene encodes CDR1 DFQATT and CDR2 SNEGSKA (reference sequence). Here the CDR3 DNA reads TGCAGTGCTAGACGGGAGACCCAGTACTTC. This gives the protein CSARRETQYF.

This clone was observed once. This chain links TRBV6-2 or TRBV6-3 with TRBJ2-5, with D perhaps matching TRBD1 (6 bases). CDR1 and CDR2 from the germline V gene are MNHEY and SVGEGT. V shed 0 bases and J shed 5 bases, with 13 bases lying between them. CDR3 length: 15 residues. The chain's CDR3 is CASSYSMWGQETQYF. In DNA, the CDR3 is TGTGCCAGCAGTTACTCGATGTGGGGGCAGGAGACCCAGTACTTC.

The rearrangement joins TRBV14 to TRBJ2-7; D possibly corresponds to TRBD2 (5 bases). The germline V and J ends were trimmed by 0 bases and 3 bases, with 9 bases remaining between them. This CDR3 region has 14 residues. CDR1 is SGHDN and CDR2 is FVKESK in the germline V gene. DNA of the CDR3: TGTGCCAGCAGCCAAGAGGGCGGGCTCTACGAGCAGTACTTC. Protein: CASSQEGGLYEQYF.

The chain carries TRBV5-1 and TRBJ2-3; 7 positions match TRBD2. The CDR3 totals 16 residues. V lost 0 bases to trimming and J lost 3 bases; unmatched junction nucleotides: 7. In germline, CDR1 is SGHRS, CDR2 YFSETQ. The CDR3 coding sequence is TGCGCCAGCAGCTTGGTAGCTAGCGGAAAGACAGATACGCAGTATTTT. As protein: CASSLVASGKTDTQYF.

This clone was observed once. The chain is built from TRBV7-8 and TRBJ2-7; 8 bases are a match to TRBD1. The CDR3 consists of 15 residues. V lost 4 bases and J lost 4; bases outside the gene matches: 9. Germline V CDR1 and CDR2: SGHVS, FQNEAQ. CDR3 DNA: TGTGCCAGCAGCTCAGGGAACAGGGGGTGGTACGAGCAGTACTTC. Protein product: CASSSGNRGWYEQYF.

This chain connects TRBV5-1 to TRBJ2-3; 7 nucleotides agree with TRBD2. The junction had 6 bases not matched to a gene; V was cut back by 2 bases and J by 3 bases. CDR3 size: 15 residues. CDR1 is SGHRS and CDR2 is YFSETQ in the germline V gene. The CDR3 here is CASSLAGPRTDTQYF. The CDR3 nucleotides read TGCGCCAGCAGCTTAGCGGGGCCCCGGACAGATACGCAGTATTTT.

The rearrangement uses TRBV15 and TRBJ2-7; weak D call: TRBD2 (6 bases). Germline CDR1 reads LNHNV; CDR2 reads YYDKDF (reference sequence). This CDR3 spans 14 amino acids. Trimming stripped 4 bases from V and 0 bases from J, with 10 bases between. The CDR3 region has the DNA TGTGCCACCAGCAAAGCGGGCCACTCCTACGAGCAGTACTTC. Protein: CATSKAGHSYEQYF.

The chain combines TRBV11-2 with TRBJ2-6, with 7 bases that match TRBD1. V was clipped by 0 bases and J by 2 bases; unmatched bases: 7. The CDR3 is made up of 18 amino acids. Germline V gene lookup returns CDR1 SGHAT and CDR2 FQNNGV. CDR3 coding DNA: TGTGCCAGCAGCTTAGATGCGCCAGGGGGTACTGGGGCCAACGTCCTGACTTTC. Protein product: CASSLDAPGGTGANVLTF. Full variable domain (rest looked up from reference TRBV11-2 and TRBJ2-6): EAGVAQSPRYKIIEKRQSVAFWCNPISGHATLYWYQQILGQGPKLLIQFQNNGVVDDSQLPKDRFSAERLKGVDSTLKIQPAKLEDSAVYLCASSLDAPGGTGANVLTFGAGSRLTVL.

This chain joins TRBV15 and TRBJ2-7; 7 bases align to TRBD1. Germline CDR1 is LNHNV and CDR2 is YYDKDF (reference sequence). The CDR3 runs 14 residues. V lost 0 bases, J lost 5 bases, and 4 bases stayed unmatched. CDR3 DNA sequence: TGTGCCACCAGCAGAGATAGAGGGGGCAACGAGCAGTACTTC. This encodes CATSRDRGGNEQYF.

The chain employs TRBV24-1 and TRBJ2-3; 7 nucleotides align to TRBD1. CDR1 is KGHDR and CDR2 is SFDVKD in the germline V gene. CDR3 length: 14 residues. V dropped 6 bases and J dropped 6; count of bases not matched to a gene: 8. The CDR3 coding sequence is TGTGCCACCAGTCCCCGGGGCAGGGGGGATACGCAGTATTTT. Its translation is CATSPRGRGDTQYF.

This clone has just a few counts. The V and J genes are TRBV5-4 and TRBJ2-7; 8 bases match TRBD1. Per the germline V gene, CDR1 is SGHNT and CDR2 is YYREEE (reference sequence). V dropped 4 bases and J dropped 0; count of bases not matched to a gene: 9. The CDR3 spans 16 residues. As DNA, the CDR3 is TGTGCCAGCAGCGGGACCGGGACAGGAGTCTCCTACGAGCAGTACTTC. As protein: CASSGTGTGVSYEQYF.

This chain connects TRBV27 to TRBJ2-6, with TRBD1 identical over 8 bases. CDR1 and CDR2 from the germline V gene are MNHEY and SMNVEV (reference sequence). The CDR3 spans 16 residues. Trimming at V came to 6 bases and at J to 0 bases, leaving 4 bases not matched to a gene. CDR3 sequence reads: CASSHRGYSGANVLTF. As DNA, the CDR3 is TGTGCCAGCAGCCACAGGGGGTACTCTGGGGCCAACGTCCTGACTTTC. The complete variable domain, with remaining parts taken from reference TRBV27 and TRBJ2-6, reads EAQVTQNPRYLITVTGKKLTVTCSQNMNHEYMSWYRQDPGLGLRQIYYSMNVEVTDKGDVPEGYKVSRKEKRNFPLILESPSPNQTSLYFCASSHRGYSGANVLTFGAGSRLTVL.

The V gene is TRBV5-4, the J gene TRBJ2-7; D might be TRBD1 (5 bases). The CDR3 covers 16 residues. CDR1 and CDR2 from the germline V gene are SGHNT and YYREEE (reference sequence). Trimming pared 7 bases from V and 5 bases from J, leaving 25 bases between. This CDR3 is CASQVGANVGPHEQYF. CDR3 bases: TGTGCCAGCCAGGTAGGGGCTAACGTTGGCCCTCACGAGCAGTACTTC.

The genes are TRBV7-5 and TRBJ1-6. TRBV7-5 is designated a pseudogene. The CDR3 sequence is 12 residues long. CDR3 region: CARSLPAGLSNF. In DNA, the CDR3 is TGTGCCAGAAGCTTACCCGCGGGATTGAGCAACTTT.

The chain recombines TRBV19 with TRBJ2-2; TRBD1 aligns across 8 bases. The germline CDR1 and CDR2 sequences are LNHDA and SQIVND (reference sequence). The CDR3 length is 15 residues. V shed 1 base and J 9 bases; nucleotides not matched to a gene: 7. The CDR3 region is CASSIVGQGARELFF. The CDR3 nucleotides read TGTGCCAGTAGTATAGTTGGGCAGGGGGCGCGGGAGCTGTTTTTT.